This is a list of T cell receptor beta chains from one sample in a study of T cell responses to AZD1222 COVID-19 vaccine. The repertoire was sequenced with immunoSEQ multiplex PCR; TCRdb's copy has only in-frame clones and lacks some. The sample records 90,000 to 120,000 clones, 92% being singletons. Sequenced here: peripheral blood, sampled 28 days after the second AZD1222 dose. The receptors were sampled from an adult who received the AZD1222 COVID-19 vaccine. Each CDR3 is given with its conserved first and last residue. A D gene is named only where the DNA matches it firmly. Only some rows state a clone size, as once, few, many or a class for expanded clones.

v_gene	j_gene	d_gene	abundance	CDR3nt	CDR3aa
TRBV28	TRBJ2-7	TRBD1	NA	TGTGCCATACAGACAGGGGAAAGGGCTACTGACTTC	CAIQTGERATDF
TRBV2	TRBJ1-5	TRBD1	NA	TGTGCCAGTAAGGACAGGGGAGGCAATCAGCCCCAGCATTTT	CASKDRGGNQPQHF
TRBV10-2	TRBJ2-7	NA	NA	TGCGCCAGCAGTGAGTCGGAGGGAGGGGGCTACGAGCAGTACTTC	CASSESEGGGYEQYF
TRBV6-5	TRBJ1-1	TRBD1	NA	TGTGCCAGCAGTCCAGAATTCCCACAGGGGGCTGAAGCTTTCTTT	CASSPEFPQGAEAFF
TRBV7-9	TRBJ2-5	NA	NA	TGTGCCAGCAGCTCGTCGCGGACATTGAGTAGGGAGACCCAGTACTTC	CASSSSRTLSRETQYF
TRBV7-2	TRBJ1-5	TRBD1	NA	TGTGCCAGCAGCACAGGGGGCGGGAGCAATCAGCCCCAGCATTTT	CASSTGGGSNQPQHF
TRBV5-1	TRBJ2-2	TRBD2	NA	TGCGCCAGCAGCTTAGCTCGGACTAGCTTCACCGGGGAGCTGTTTTTT	CASSLARTSFTGELFF
TRBV9	TRBJ2-7	TRBD2	NA	TGTGCCAGCAGCGTAACGGCGGGAGGGCCTTCCACCTCGGGGGAGCAGTACTTC	CASSVTAGGPSTSGEQYF
TRBV5-4	TRBJ2-1	TRBD2	NA	TGTGCCAGCAGCTTGGGGAGCGGGAGGCAGAATGAGCAGTTCTTC	CASSLGSGRQNEQFF
TRBV30	TRBJ2-3	TRBD1	once	TGTGCCTGGCTTTCCGGGACAGGGGTAGATACGCAGTATTTT	CAWLSGTGVDTQYF
TRBV5-6	TRBJ2-7	NA	NA	TGTGCCAGCAACCCGGGGGAAGGGGGTCCGTACGAGCAGTACTTC	CASNPGEGGPYEQYF
TRBV29-1	TRBJ2-1	TRBD2	NA	TGCAGCGGCCGATTGGCGGGAGGAGGCAATGAGCAGTTCTTC	CSGRLAGGGNEQFF
TRBV10-3	TRBJ1-5	NA	few	TGTGCCATCAGTGGGGCCCGGAGACAGCCCCAGCATTTT	CAISGARRQPQHF
TRBV30	TRBJ1-2	TRBD1	NA	TGTGCCTGGAGTATAGGACAGGGGAGCGGCTACACCTTC	CAWSIGQGSGYTF
TRBV23-1	TRBJ1-2	NA	NA	TGCGCCAGCAGACCGGGCTACACCTTC	CASRPGYTF
TRBV2	TRBJ2-1	TRBD2	NA	TGTGCCACCCAAGGACTAGCGGGAGGTAGAGATGAGCAGTTCTTC	CATQGLAGGRDEQFF
TRBV6-5	TRBJ1-1	NA	NA	TGTGCCAGCAGTCCGACGGACATGAACACTGAAGCTTTCTTT	CASSPTDMNTEAFF
TRBV14	TRBJ2-1	TRBD1	NA	TGTGCCAGCAGCCAAGAAGACAGGGGAAGAAATGAGCAGTTCTTC	CASSQEDRGRNEQFF
TRBV6-5	TRBJ1-1	NA	NA	TGTGCCAGCAAAAAGACGGGGCAAGTTGAAGCTTTCTTT	CASKKTGQVEAFF
TRBV10-3	TRBJ2-7	NA	once	TGTGCCATCACCGACAGCTCCTACGAGCAGTACTTC	CAITDSSYEQYF
TRBV4-2	TRBJ2-1	NA	NA	TGTGCCAGCAGCCAGCCGGGTAGCGGCTCCTACAATGAGCAGTTCTTC	CASSQPGSGSYNEQFF
TRBV6-5	TRBJ2-7	NA	once	TGTGCCAGCAGCCACCCACGTGACGGCTACGAGCAGTACTTC	CASSHPRDGYEQYF
TRBV25-1	TRBJ2-7	TRBD2	once	TGTGCCAGCAAGACTAGCGGGAGTGTCCACGAGCAGTACTTC	CASKTSGSVHEQYF
TRBV14	TRBJ1-1	NA	NA	TGTGCCAGCAAGGTCGGGCGAGGCACTGAAGCTTTCTTT	CASKVGRGTEAFF
TRBV29-1	TRBJ2-3	TRBD2	once	TGCAGCGTTCTGCCCGGGACTAGCGGGAGCCTGGGCACAGATACGCAGTATTTT	CSVLPGTSGSLGTDTQYF
TRBV10-3	TRBJ2-2	NA	NA	TGTGCCATCAGTGATTCCGGGATCGGGACCGGGGAGCTGTTTTTT	CAISDSGIGTGELFF
TRBV27	TRBJ2-7	NA	NA	TGTGCCAGCAGTCCATTAGGCGATGTAAACTACGAGCAGTACTTC	CASSPLGDVNYEQYF
TRBV6-5	TRBJ1-1	NA	NA	TGTGCCAGCAGTTACCTTCCGAATGGGGACACTGAAGCTTTCTTT	CASSYLPNGDTEAFF
TRBV7-2	TRBJ2-1	NA	NA	TGTGCCAGCAGCTCCCTCAGCCCGAGCTCCTACAATGAGCAGTTCTTC	CASSSLSPSSYNEQFF
TRBV5-1	TRBJ1-4	NA	NA	TGCGCCAGCAGCTTGGGGTTGGGATATGAAAAACTGTTTTTT	CASSLGLGYEKLFF
TRBV5-1	TRBJ1-4	NA	once	TGCGCCAGCAGCCCCAGCGGGCGGGCAGTGCGTGAAAAACTGTTTTTT	CASSPSGRAVREKLFF
TRBV28	TRBJ2-7	NA	once	TGTGCCAGCAGTTTACTGCAGGGGTCGCAAGGTGAGCAGTACTTC	CASSLLQGSQGEQYF
TRBV29-1	TRBJ2-7	TRBD2	once	TGCAGCGTCCTAAAACTAGCGGGAGTCTCCTACGAGCAGTACTTC	CSVLKLAGVSYEQYF
TRBV7-9	TRBJ1-2	NA	once	TGTGCCAGCAGCTTCGCAGGGTCCGGCTACACCTTC	CASSFAGSGYTF
TRBV7-9	TRBJ2-7	TRBD1	few	TGTGCCAGCAGCACCGAACAGGGGGCGCTTTCCTACGAGCAGTACTTC	CASSTEQGALSYEQYF
TRBV7-2	TRBJ2-2	NA	NA	TGTGCCAGCAGCTGGAGGCGTGGTAGCACCGGGGAGCTGTTTTTT	CASSWRRGSTGELFF
TRBV19	TRBJ2-4	NA	NA	TGTGCCAGTAGTATATTGGGTGTAGCCAAAAACATTCAGTACTTC	CASSILGVAKNIQYF
TRBV19	TRBJ1-1	NA	NA	TGTGCCAGTGCTATGGACAGTAAGGGTACTGAAGCTTTCTTT	CASAMDSKGTEAFF
TRBV28	TRBJ1-3	NA	NA	TGTGCCAGCCTGGCAGATGGAAACACCATATATTTT	CASLADGNTIYF
TRBV6-2/TRBV6-3	TRBJ2-1	TRBD2	NA	TGTGCCAGCAGTACTACATTAGCGGGAGCCTACAATGAGCAGTTCTTC	CASSTTLAGAYNEQFF
TRBV4-2	TRBJ1-5	NA	few	TGTGCCAGCAGCCAAGATAGCAATCAGCCCCAGCATTTT	CASSQDSNQPQHF
TRBV3-1/TRBV3-2	TRBJ1-1	NA	NA	TGTGCCAGCAGATACGGACAGCTGAACACTGAAGCTTTCTTT	CASRYGQLNTEAFF